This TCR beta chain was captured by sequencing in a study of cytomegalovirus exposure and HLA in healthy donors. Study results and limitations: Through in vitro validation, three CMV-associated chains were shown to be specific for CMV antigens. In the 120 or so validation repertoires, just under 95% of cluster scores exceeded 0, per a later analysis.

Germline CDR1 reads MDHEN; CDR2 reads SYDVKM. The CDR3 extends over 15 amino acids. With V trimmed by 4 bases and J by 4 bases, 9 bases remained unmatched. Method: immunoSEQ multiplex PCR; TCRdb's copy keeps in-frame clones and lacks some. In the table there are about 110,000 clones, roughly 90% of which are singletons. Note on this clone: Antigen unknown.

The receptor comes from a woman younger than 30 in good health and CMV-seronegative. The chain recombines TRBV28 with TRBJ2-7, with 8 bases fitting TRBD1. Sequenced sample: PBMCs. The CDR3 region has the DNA TGTGCCAGCAGTTGGCCCCCAGGGGGCCGATACGAGCAGTACTTC. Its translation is CASSWPPGGRYEQYF.